One and the same sample provided the 25 T cell receptor beta chains below, sequenced in a study of blood T cell repertoires in COVID-19. Here immunoSEQ multiplex PCR was the method, and the copy in TCRdb shows in-frame clones only, minus some. The table shows 55,000 to 70,000 clones, with less than 90% occurring only once. The sample comprised peripheral blood. These receptors came from a woman in her 70s with active COVID-19.

The V gene is TRBV24-1, the J gene TRBJ2-5, with D maybe TRBD2 (7 bases). V was shortened by 3 bases and J by 5 bases, with 15 bases between the two germline ends. Per germline, CDR1 KGHDR and CDR2 SFDVKD. The CDR3 has 15 amino acids. CDR3 amino acids: CATSDPAGGGETQYF. The CDR3 bases are TGTGCCACCAGTGATCCCGCAGGCGGGGGCGAGACCCAGTACTTC.

The gene calls are TRBV12-3 or TRBV12-4 and TRBJ1-5, with no clear D. There are 13 residues in the CDR3. The V end was cut by 2 bases, the J end by 3 bases, with 5 bases between. The CDR3 DNA follows: TGTGCCAGCAGTTTATCAGTCAATCAGCCCCAGCATTTT. Its protein product is CASSLSVNQPQHF.

V usage is TRBV5-1 and J usage is TRBJ2-5; the match to TRBD2 covers 14 bases. The CDR3 is 19 amino acids. Germline trimming cut 0 bases from V and 5 bases from J; bases unmatched to any gene: 12. Looked up from germline, CDR1 is SGHRS and CDR2 is YFSETQ. The CDR3 nucleotides read TGCGCCAGCAGCTTGGAAGGGACTAGCGGGAGAGGCGCTTGGGAGACCCAGTACTTC. It codes for CASSLEGTSGRGAWETQYF.

The genes are TRBV6-5 and TRBJ2-3; 8 bases map to TRBD2. V trimming: 8 bases; J trimming: 0 bases; junction bases outside the gene matches: 7. This CDR3 contains 15 residues. CDR1 and CDR2 from the germline V gene are MNHEY and SVGAGI. The chain's CDR3 is CASQPLAVSTDTQYF. DNA of the CDR3: TGTGCCAGCCAACCACTAGCGGTGAGCACAGATACGCAGTATTTT.

This rearrangement joins TRBV4-1 to TRBJ1-5, with 7 bases lining up with TRBD1. V lost 2 bases to trimming and J lost 7 bases; unmatched junction nucleotides: 11. CDR1 is MGHRA, CDR2 YSYEKL, per germline. The CDR3 has 16 amino acids. As DNA, the CDR3 is TGCGCCAGCAGCCAACCGGGACAGAAAATTGGACAGCCCCAGCATTTT. Encoded protein: CASSQPGQKIGQPQHF.

This clone was detected once. This chain uses TRBV19 with TRBJ2-5; TRBD2 is a possible D gene (6 bases). The length of the CDR3 is 16 residues. Germline CDR1 and CDR2: LNHDA and SQIVND (reference sequence). Trimming took 1 base from V and 1 from J, leaving 13 bases between them. The CDR3 loop reads CASSIAVLEGQETQYF. Written as DNA, the CDR3 is TGTGCCAGTAGTATAGCGGTCCTGGAGGGCCAAGAGACCCAGTACTTC.

The genes are TRBV6-6 and TRBJ1-5; TRBD1 aligns across 9 bases. Losses at the gene ends were 8 bases for V and 4 bases for J; bases not matched to a gene: 3. The CDR3 loop spans 13 amino acids. Per germline, CDR1 MNHNY and CDR2 SVGAGI (reference sequence). The CDR3 here is CASRTGVNQPQHF. The CDR3 DNA reads as TGTGCCAGCCGGACAGGGGTAAATCAGCCCCAGCATTTT.

The V call is TRBV27, the J call TRBJ1-2; 7 bases map to TRBD1. The CDR3 spans 16 residues. Germline V lookup: CDR1 MNHEY, CDR2 SMNVEV (reference sequence). The ends lost 3 bases at V and 1 base at J; junction bases unmatched: 8. The CDR3 sequence: CASSFSTGPVNYGYTF. The CDR3 DNA sequence: TGTGCCAGCAGTTTTTCGACAGGGCCGGTTAACTATGGCTACACCTTC.

V is TRBV28 and J is TRBJ2-7; TRBD2 agrees at 7 bases. The germline V gene encodes CDR1 MDHEN and CDR2 SYDVKM. The CDR3 has 17 amino acids. The V and J ends lost 2 bases and 12 bases, in that order; junction bases with no gene match: 22. This chain's CDR3 is CASSLISSVAGYEGLYF. The CDR3 region has the DNA TGTGCCAGCAGTTTAATCAGTAGTGTAGCGGGCTACGAGGGCCTGTACTTC.

The chain joins TRBV7-6 to TRBJ1-3, with D unclear. CDR3 length: 15 residues. Between the trimmed V and J ends, which lost 6 bases and 0 bases, there was a span of 12 bases. Per the germline V gene, CDR1 is SGHVS and CDR2 is FNYEAQ. CDR3 sequence reads: CASSNLAFSGNTIYF. The CDR3 region has the DNA TGTGCCAGCAGTAATCTGGCCTTCTCTGGAAACACCATATATTTT. Full variable domain (rest looked up from reference TRBV7-6 and TRBJ1-3): GAGVSQSPRYKVTKRGQDVALRCDPISGHVSLYWYRQALGQGPEFLTYFNYEAQQDKSGLPNDRFSAERPEGSISTLTIQRTEQRDSAMYRCASSNLAFSGNTIYFGEGSWLTVV.

This clone was observed a handful of times. The chain recombines TRBV27 with TRBJ2-7, with 9 bases fitting TRBD2. This CDR3 is 15 amino acids long. V lost 6 bases, J lost 2 bases, and 8 bases stayed unmatched. Germline lookup yields CDR1 MNHEY and CDR2 SMNVEV (reference sequence). The CDR3, as DNA: TGTGCCAGCAGAATAACTAGCGGGCAAACCTACGAGCAGTACTTC. It encodes CASRITSGQTYEQYF.

J is TRBJ2-5 and V is TRBV5-5, with TRBD2 identical over 15 bases. Germline V gene sequence: CDR1 SGHKS, CDR2 YYEKEE (reference sequence). Losses at the gene ends were 4 bases for V and 5 bases for J; bases not matched to a gene: 6. The CDR3 runs 16 residues. CDR3 bases: TGTGCCAGCAGCCTGGGACTAGCGGGAGGTTGGGAGACCCAGTACTTC. It translates to CASSLGLAGGWETQYF.

The chain is built from TRBV5-6 and TRBJ1-6, with 9 bases fitting TRBD1. The trim removed 0 bases at V and 8 bases at J, leaving 3 bases unmatched. Germline CDR1 and CDR2: SGHDT and YYEEEE. This CDR3 contains 15 residues. The CDR3 DNA reads TGTGCCAGCAGCTTGGAGGGACAGGGATATTCACCCCTCCACTTT. Amino acids: CASSLEGQGYSPLHF.

The chain links TRBV3-1 (or the pseudogene TRBV3-2) to TRBJ2-3, with 10 positions matching TRBD2. The CDR3 is made up of 20 amino acids. The junction had 18 bases not matched to a gene; V was cut back by 4 bases and J by 2 bases. Germline loops: CDR1 LGHDT, CDR2 YNNKEL (reference sequence). The CDR3 nucleotides read TGTGCCAGCAGCCCCTCCCTGTATGGAGCGGGAGGGCCAATCACAGATACGCAGTATTTT. Translation gives CASSPSLYGAGGPITDTQYF.

This chain uses TRBV10-1 with TRBJ2-1; 7 bases map to TRBD1. V trimming: 0 bases; J trimming: 5 bases; junction bases outside the gene matches: 1. Germline-derived CDR1 and CDR2 are WNHNN and SYGVQD (reference sequence). The length of the CDR3 is 14 residues. The CDR3 is CASSESGQHNEQFF. The CDR3 nucleotides are TGCGCCAGCAGTGAGTCGGGACAGCACAATGAGCAGTTCTTC.

J is TRBJ2-3 and V is TRBV19; 7 bases fit TRBD2. Germline-derived CDR1 and CDR2 are LNHDA and SQIVND (reference sequence). V lost 4 bases to trimming and J lost 0 bases; unmatched junction nucleotides: 7. This CDR3 region has 16 residues. The CDR3 DNA reads as TGTGCCAGTAGTAGTGGAGGTAGCGGGAGCACAGATACGCAGTATTTT. Its protein product is CASSSGGSGSTDTQYF.

The chain uses TRBV2 and TRBJ1-4; TRBD1 agrees at 7 bases. CDR3 length equals 14 residues. In germline, CDR1 is SNHLY, CDR2 FYNNEI. J was trimmed by 0 bases and V by 8 bases; bases with no gene match: 3. CDR3 bases: TGTGCCAGCCTGGGGACAGCAACTAATGAAAAACTGTTTTTT. Translation gives CASLGTATNEKLFF.

The rearrangement uses TRBV10-2 and TRBJ1-5, with 7 positions matching TRBD1. Germline V lookup: CDR1 WSHSY, CDR2 SAAADI. This CDR3 has 14 residues. The trim removed 2 bases at V and 7 bases at J, leaving 5 bases unmatched. DNA of the CDR3: TGCGCCAGCAGTGAGCCAGAACAGGGGCAGCCCCAGCATTTT. Encoded protein: CASSEPEQGQPQHF.

The chain employs TRBV7-3 and TRBJ2-1, with a weak D call TRBD2 (6 bases). Germline V gene data show CDR1 as SGHTA and CDR2 as FQGTGA. V was pared by 2 bases and J by 5 bases, with 13 bases between. The CDR3 loop spans 15 amino acids. CDR3 loop: CASSLSGSRNNEQFF. CDR3 in DNA: TGTGCCAGCAGCTTATCCGGGAGTCGGAACAATGAGCAGTTCTTC.

The chain links TRBV28 to TRBJ1-1, with 8 bases lining up with TRBD1. CDR3 length equals 15 residues. V lost 4 bases and J lost 3; bases outside the gene matches: 7. The germline V gene has CDR1 MDHEN and CDR2 SYDVKM. The DNA of the CDR3 is TGTGCCAGCAGTTCGAGGACAGGGTATGACACTGAAGCTTTCTTT. It encodes CASSSRTGYDTEAFF.

The V and J genes are TRBV28 and TRBJ1-6, with no clear D. Germline-derived CDR1 and CDR2 are MDHEN and SYDVKM. The CDR3 length is 16 residues. V was shortened by 4 bases and J by 9 bases, with 19 bases between the two germline ends. This chain's CDR3 is CASSSPRIPGTSPLHF. The CDR3 DNA sequence: TGTGCCAGCAGTTCCCCCAGGATACCAGGCACTTCACCCCTCCACTTT.

This chain connects TRBV6-8 to TRBJ1-2; 9 nucleotides align to TRBD1. CDR3 length: 15 residues. V shed 5 bases and J 4 bases; nucleotides not matched to a gene: 8. The germline V gene has CDR1 MNHGY and CDR2 SAAAGT. The CDR3 reads CASSPPGQGGYGYTF. The CDR3 DNA is TGTGCCAGCAGTCCTCCGGGACAGGGAGGCTATGGCTACACCTTC.

V gene TRBV11-3 combines with J gene TRBJ2-1; unclear D gene. Germline V gene lookup returns CDR1 SGHNT and CDR2 YENEEA. The CDR3 is 15 residues long. V was clipped by 3 bases and J by 0 bases, with 9 bases between them. As DNA, the CDR3 is TGTGCCAGCAGCTTCCGCGGAGACTCCTACAATGAGCAGTTCTTC. Its protein is CASSFRGDSYNEQFF.

This clone has just one count. The chain couples TRBV25-1 to TRBJ1-1; 7 bases map to TRBD1. The ends lost 3 bases at V and 6 bases at J; junction bases unmatched: 1. The CDR3 has 12 amino acids. Germline CDR1 reads MGHDK; CDR2 reads SYGVNS. The CDR3 DNA is TGTGCCAGCAGTGACCAGGGGGCTGAAGCTTTCTTT. Amino acids: CASSDQGAEAFF.

The chain employs TRBV9 and TRBJ2-5; TRBD1 might be the D (5 bases). The CDR3 runs 16 residues. V was trimmed by 4 bases and J by 0 bases, leaving 16 bases between them. Germline CDR1 reads SGDLS; CDR2 reads YYNGEE. In DNA form, the CDR3 reads TGTGCCAGCAGCCCCGAAGGGGTGGGGTACCAAGAGACCCAGTACTTC. Amino acid sequence: CASSPEGVGYQETQYF.